This T cell receptor (beta chain) was sequenced for a study of T cell responses to AZD1222 COVID-19 vaccine. About the research overall: Pooled together were second doses at about 4 or about 12 weeks.

The method was immunoSEQ multiplex PCR; TCRdb's version includes in-frame clones alone and lacks a portion of them. The repertoire holds 110,000 to 150,000 clones, around 88% seen once, with around 3.3% in the top ten. The germline V gene encodes CDR1 MNHEY and CDR2 SVGAGI. The CDR3 is 12 residues long. Trimming removed 2 bases at V and 11 bases at J, with 12 bases between. Note on this clone: Its cognate antigen is unknown. Other DNA sequences in this specimen translate into the identical CDR3.

General observations from the study: Spike-specific TCR breadth rose after two AZD1222 doses, and depth rose as well. There were mostly white British donors and more females than males, and clonal diversity was possibly underestimated. Mapped onto spike, vaccine-associated CD4 TCRs spanned it and were dominant at 160-218 and 743-854.

The clonotype originates from an adult in good health. V usage is TRBV6-5 and J usage is TRBJ1-2; D is perhaps TRBD1 (5 bases). The specimen comprised peripheral blood, sampled on day 0 of AZD1222 vaccination. The CDR3 bases are TGTGCCAGCAGTTACGGGACGTCGGGATACACCTTC. Its protein product is CASSYGTSGYTF.